This TCR beta chain originates from a study of OX40 agonist ivuxolimab in advanced cancers. Study-wide points: CD4+ and CD8+ T cells in blood underwent clonal expansion by week 6 at 0.1 to 3.0 mg/kg.

In regard to this clone: Its antigen is as yet unknown.

Profiling relied on immunoSEQ multiplex PCR, and the TCRdb table lists in-frame clones only, not all of them. The sample lists roughly 49,000 clones, 75% to 90% occurring once. There are 14 residues in the CDR3. V lost 7 bases and J lost 4, with 17 bases in between. The V gene's germline CDR1 is MDHEN and CDR2 SYDVKM. This TCR was sampled from an adult with an advanced solid tumor such as melanoma, head and neck, liver or kidney cancer. The V and J genes are TRBV28 and TRBJ2-7, with D unclear. This specimen was CD4+ or CD8+ T cells sorted from blood, taken in a trial of the OX40 agonist ivuxolimab. The CDR3, as DNA: TGTGCCAGCAAGCCCAAGCTAGTCGGGTACGAGCAGTACTTC. Residues: CASKPKLVGYEQYF.